The clone carrying this T cell receptor beta chain has at least ten counts. Its target is unknown. Relative to the germline gene, one junction end is altered; a read error may explain this. Amplified TCR beta CDR3 regions derived from RNA transcripts. HTBI primers were used for first-round RT-PCR of the TCR CDR3. TCRdb recomputed calls from the multiplex PCR reads with MiXCR, one row per CDR3 protein. Among fewer than 900,000 distinct CDR3 sequences listed, roughly a sixth were seen once. The data stem from a study of T cells in Graves' hyperthyroidism and ophthalmopathy. CDR1 is LGHDT, CDR2 YNNKEL, per germline (reference sequence). This CDR3 region has 16 residues. Study-level findings and limits: Most clonotypes expanded in thyroid above 0.001 were likewise present in blood.

The origin of this receptor is a woman in her fifties or sixties with Graves' hyperthyroidism that later progressed to Graves' ophthalmopathy. This chain connects TRBV3-1 to TRBJ1-2; D may be TRBD1 (5 bases). The sample taken for sequencing was blood. The CDR3 nucleotides are TGTGCCAGCAGCCAAGACAGACAGATACCTAACTATAGCTACACCTTC. It is translated as CASSQDRQIPNYSYTF.